Presented here are 4 T cell receptor beta chains from one specimen sequenced in a study of T cells after posttransplantation cyclophosphamide. Produced via immunoSEQ multiplex PCR; TCRdb's table is partial and in-frame only. This repertoire holds 38,000 or so clones, and none appear only once. Sequencing input: PBMCs. The source is a man aged 50 to 60 in good health, CMV-negative, and a related stem cell transplant donor.

This clone was observed at least ten times. This chain joins TRBV19 and TRBJ2-3; maybe TRBD1 (5 bases). The CDR3 consists of 15 residues. The germline CDR1 and CDR2 sequences are LNHDA and SQIVND (reference sequence). V dropped 3 bases and J dropped 0 bases, with 10 bases sitting between them. This CDR3 is CASSITGSSTDTQYF. The CDR3 coding sequence is TGTGCCAGTAGTATTACAGGTAGTAGCACAGATACGCAGTATTTT.

This clone was counted at least ten times. The V and J genes are TRBV4-3 and TRBJ2-3; TRBD1 matches at 11 bases. This CDR3 region has 14 residues. CDR1 LGHNA and CDR2 YSLEER come from the germline V gene. The junction had 3 bases not matched to a gene; V was cut back by 8 bases and J by 2 bases. CDR3 sequence reads: CASGQGAYTDTQYF. CDR3 DNA: TGCGCCAGCGGACAGGGGGCTTACACAGATACGCAGTATTTT.

This clone has ten or more counts. The V gene is TRBV10-3, the J gene TRBJ2-7; TRBD1 might be the D (6 bases). V lost 2 bases and J 3 bases, leaving 17 bases between the germline ends. This CDR3 has 16 amino acids. Germline-derived CDR1 and CDR2 are ENHRY and SYGVKD. The chain's CDR3 is CAISEAPGQVSYEQYF. CDR3 coding DNA: TGTGCCATCAGTGAGGCACCGGGACAAGTGAGCTACGAGCAGTACTTC.

This clone was detected many times. V gene TRBV5-6 combines with J gene TRBJ1-6; the D gene is possibly TRBD1 (6 bases). V dropped 3 bases and J dropped 7 bases, with 14 bases sitting between them. Germline V CDR1 and CDR2: SGHDT, YYEEEE. CDR3 size: 15 residues. CDR3 coding DNA: TGTGCCAGCAGCTGGGGGCAGGGTTTCAATTCACCCCTCCACTTT. Amino acid sequence: CASSWGQGFNSPLHF.